Listed below are T cell receptor beta chains from one sample, sequenced in a study of blood T cell repertoires in COVID-19. The method was immunoSEQ multiplex PCR; TCRdb's version includes in-frame clones alone and lacks a portion of them. This table has around 70,000 clones, around 83% appearing once. The sample comprised peripheral blood. The receptors originated from a man of 80 years or more with acute or convalescent COVID-19. Both conserved end residues are part of each CDR3. Each record gives: clone size, D gene, V gene, J gene, CDR3 protein, CDR3 DNA. A D gene is named only where the DNA matches it firmly. Rows may omit the clone size; those that give it use once, few, many or a size class.

clone size: -
D gene: TRBD1
V gene: TRBV5-1
J gene: TRBJ2-5
CDR3 protein: CASSFTDRVETQYF
CDR3 DNA: TGCGCCAGCAGCTTCACTGACAGGGTTGAGACCCAGTACTTC

clone size: -
D gene: -
V gene: TRBV20-1
J gene: TRBJ1-1
CDR3 protein: CSALLKTEAFF
CDR3 DNA: TGCAGTGCCTTGCTAAAAACTGAAGCTTTCTTT

clone size: -
D gene: TRBD1
V gene: TRBV12-5
J gene: TRBJ2-5
CDR3 protein: CASGLVPTGAQYF
CDR3 DNA: TGTGCTAGTGGTTTGGTACCGACAGGGGCCCAGTACTTC

clone size: -
D gene: TRBD1
V gene: TRBV5-1
J gene: TRBJ2-2
CDR3 protein: CASRATGMHAGELFF
CDR3 DNA: TGCGCCAGCAGGGCGACAGGGATGCATGCCGGGGAGCTGTTTTTT

clone size: -
D gene: -
V gene: TRBV30
J gene: TRBJ1-4
CDR3 protein: CAWSGGTGEKLFF
CDR3 DNA: TGTGCCTGGAGTGGAGGCACAGGGGAAAAACTGTTTTTT

clone size: -
D gene: -
V gene: TRBV28
J gene: TRBJ1-2
CDR3 protein: CASSISRQLGGYTF
CDR3 DNA: TGTGCCAGCAGTATCTCACGACAGTTGGGGGGCTACACCTTC

clone size: -
D gene: TRBD1
V gene: TRBV6-6
J gene: TRBJ2-5
CDR3 protein: CASRSGQGQTQYF
CDR3 DNA: TGTGCCAGCAGATCGGGACAGGGGCAGACCCAGTACTTC

clone size: -
D gene: -
V gene: TRBV27
J gene: TRBJ1-1
CDR3 protein: CASSLVAGNTEAFF
CDR3 DNA: TGTGCCAGCAGTTTAGTCGCAGGGAACACTGAAGCTTTCTTT

clone size: -
D gene: -
V gene: TRBV19
J gene: TRBJ1-1
CDR3 protein: CASSPSGAEAFF
CDR3 DNA: TGTGCCAGTAGTCCCTCAGGGGCTGAAGCTTTCTTT

clone size: -
D gene: TRBD1
V gene: TRBV12-3/TRBV12-4
J gene: TRBJ1-5
CDR3 protein: CASGTGGVQPQHF
CDR3 DNA: TGTGCCAGCGGGACAGGGGGCGTCCAGCCCCAGCATTTT

clone size: -
D gene: TRBD2
V gene: TRBV28
J gene: TRBJ2-7
CDR3 protein: CASLLGLANHEQYF
CDR3 DNA: TGTGCCAGCCTGTTGGGACTAGCAAACCACGAGCAGTACTTC

clone size: once
D gene: -
V gene: TRBV4-3
J gene: TRBJ1-2
CDR3 protein: CASSQDLAQYGYTF
CDR3 DNA: TGCGCCAGCAGCCAAGATCTGGCACAGTATGGCTACACCTTC

clone size: -
D gene: TRBD1
V gene: TRBV2
J gene: TRBJ1-5
CDR3 protein: CASSEQGGNQPQHF
CDR3 DNA: TGTGCCAGCAGTGAGCAGGGGGGCAATCAGCCCCAGCATTTT

clone size: -
D gene: TRBD1
V gene: TRBV7-2
J gene: TRBJ2-2
CDR3 protein: CASRGQGQGSTGELFF
CDR3 DNA: TGTGCCAGCAGGGGACAGGGTCAGGGCAGCACCGGGGAGCTGTTTTTT

clone size: once
D gene: TRBD1
V gene: TRBV7-9
J gene: TRBJ1-5
CDR3 protein: CASSLVGQAAQPQHF
CDR3 DNA: TGTGCCAGCAGCTTAGTCGGACAGGCCGCTCAGCCCCAGCATTTT

clone size: -
D gene: TRBD2
V gene: TRBV5-1
J gene: TRBJ2-7
CDR3 protein: CASSLDSGRDYEQYF
CDR3 DNA: TGCGCCAGCAGCTTGGATAGCGGGAGAGACTACGAGCAGTACTTC

clone size: -
D gene: -
V gene: TRBV19
J gene: TRBJ1-4
CDR3 protein: CASSSPGNEKLFF
CDR3 DNA: TGTGCCAGTAGTTCCCCGGGGAATGAAAAACTGTTTTTT

clone size: -
D gene: TRBD1
V gene: TRBV5-5
J gene: TRBJ1-1
CDR3 protein: CASSQGQGGFLAFF
CDR3 DNA: TGTGCCAGCAGTCAGGGACAGGGGGGTTTTCTCGCTTTCTTT

clone size: -
D gene: TRBD1
V gene: TRBV7-6
J gene: TRBJ1-4
CDR3 protein: CASSLARTGDEGSGEKLFF
CDR3 DNA: TGTGCCAGCAGCTTAGCCCGGACAGGGGATGAGGGTTCGGGTGAAAAACTGTTTTTT

clone size: few
D gene: TRBD1
V gene: TRBV30
J gene: TRBJ1-5
CDR3 protein: CAWEQGFGQPQHF
CDR3 DNA: TGTGCCTGGGAACAGGGGTTTGGTCAGCCCCAGCATTTT

clone size: once
D gene: TRBD2
V gene: TRBV10-3
J gene: TRBJ2-7
CDR3 protein: CAIGGTNSYEQYF
CDR3 DNA: TGTGCCATCGGGGGGACTAACTCCTACGAGCAGTACTTC

clone size: -
D gene: -
V gene: TRBV19
J gene: TRBJ1-2
CDR3 protein: CASSIGGQPLYGYTF
CDR3 DNA: TGTGCCAGTAGTATAGGGGGACAACCCCTTTATGGCTACACCTTC

clone size: -
D gene: TRBD2
V gene: TRBV3-1/TRBV3-2
J gene: TRBJ2-2
CDR3 protein: CASSQDREREGQKVGELFF
CDR3 DNA: TGTGCCAGCAGCCAAGATCGGGAGCGGGAGGGCCAGAAGGTCGGGGAGCTGTTTTTT

clone size: -
D gene: TRBD1
V gene: TRBV6-5
J gene: TRBJ2-7
CDR3 protein: CASSGRGQREQYF
CDR3 DNA: TGTGCCAGCAGCGGAAGGGGACAGCGAGAGCAGTACTTC

clone size: once
D gene: -
V gene: TRBV20-1
J gene: TRBJ2-3
CDR3 protein: CSASVGLATTSTDTQYF
CDR3 DNA: TGCAGTGCTAGTGTGGGCCTAGCAACCACTAGCACAGATACGCAGTATTTT

clone size: -
D gene: TRBD2
V gene: TRBV4-2
J gene: TRBJ2-5
CDR3 protein: CASSFGGAGETQYF
CDR3 DNA: TGTGCCAGCAGCTTCGGGGGGGCCGGAGAGACCCAGTACTTC

clone size: few
D gene: TRBD1
V gene: TRBV5-5
J gene: TRBJ1-1
CDR3 protein: CASSFGQGARWGTEAFF
CDR3 DNA: TGTGCCAGCAGCTTCGGACAGGGGGCGCGATGGGGCACTGAAGCTTTCTTT

clone size: -
D gene: TRBD1
V gene: TRBV6-6
J gene: TRBJ1-5
CDR3 protein: CASSLTGNSNQPQHF
CDR3 DNA: TGTGCCAGCAGCCTGACAGGGAACAGCAATCAGCCCCAGCATTTT

clone size: -
D gene: TRBD1
V gene: TRBV19
J gene: TRBJ1-1
CDR3 protein: CASSRGTEYEAFF
CDR3 DNA: TGTGCCAGTAGTAGGGGGACAGAGTATGAAGCTTTCTTT

clone size: -
D gene: -
V gene: TRBV12-2
J gene: TRBJ1-1
CDR3 protein: CASRFYRGSMNTEAFF
CDR3 DNA: TGTGCAAGTCGCTTTTACAGGGGATCCATGAACACTGAAGCTTTCTTT